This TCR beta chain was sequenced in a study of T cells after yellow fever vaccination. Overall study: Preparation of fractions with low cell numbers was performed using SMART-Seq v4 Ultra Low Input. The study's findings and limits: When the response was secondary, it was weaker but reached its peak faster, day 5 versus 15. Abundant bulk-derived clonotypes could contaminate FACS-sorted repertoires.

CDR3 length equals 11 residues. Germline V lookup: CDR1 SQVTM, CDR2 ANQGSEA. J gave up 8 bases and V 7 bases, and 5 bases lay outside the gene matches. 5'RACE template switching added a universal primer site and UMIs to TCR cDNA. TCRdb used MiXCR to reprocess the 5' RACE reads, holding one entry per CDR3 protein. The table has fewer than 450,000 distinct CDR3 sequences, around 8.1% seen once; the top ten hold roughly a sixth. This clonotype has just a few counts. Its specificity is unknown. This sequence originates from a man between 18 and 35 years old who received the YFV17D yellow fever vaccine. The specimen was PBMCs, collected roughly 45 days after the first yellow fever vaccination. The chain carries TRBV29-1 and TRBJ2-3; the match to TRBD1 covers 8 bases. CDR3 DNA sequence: TGCAGCGCGGGACAGGCGCCTACGCAGTATTTT. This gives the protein CSAGQAPTQYF.